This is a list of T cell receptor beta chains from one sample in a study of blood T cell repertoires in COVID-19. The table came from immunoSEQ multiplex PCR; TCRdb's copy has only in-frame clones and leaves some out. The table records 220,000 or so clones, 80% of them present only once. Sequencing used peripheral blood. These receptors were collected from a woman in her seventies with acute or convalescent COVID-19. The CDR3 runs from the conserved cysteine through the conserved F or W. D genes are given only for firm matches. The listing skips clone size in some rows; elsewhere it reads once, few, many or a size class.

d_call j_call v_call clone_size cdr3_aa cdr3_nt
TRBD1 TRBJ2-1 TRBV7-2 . CASSEDRGSYNEQFF TGTGCCAGCAGCGAAGACAGGGGTTCCTACAATGAGCAGTTCTTC
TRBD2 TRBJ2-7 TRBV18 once CASSELTGGDEQYF TGTGCCAGCTCAGAATTGACGGGGGGAGACGAGCAGTACTTC
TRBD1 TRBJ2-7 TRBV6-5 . CASRTGTGGSYEQYF TGTGCCAGCAGAACAGGGACAGGCGGCTCCTACGAGCAGTACTTC
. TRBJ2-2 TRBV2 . CASRVQGSYNTGELFF TGTGCCAGCAGGGTACAGGGATCATACAACACCGGGGAGCTGTTTTTT
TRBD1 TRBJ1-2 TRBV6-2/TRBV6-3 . CASTPYGQGRGYTF TGTGCCAGCACCCCGTACGGACAGGGGAGAGGCTACACCTTC
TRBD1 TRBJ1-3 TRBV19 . CASSTTPGQAGNTIYF TGTGCCAGTAGTACCACCCCCGGACAGGCTGGAAACACCATATATTTT
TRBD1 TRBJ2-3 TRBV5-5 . CASSPTGGESDTQYF TGTGCCAGCAGCCCGACAGGGGGCGAATCAGATACGCAGTATTTT
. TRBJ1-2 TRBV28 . CASSPGRTYGYTF TGTGCCAGCAGCCCAGGGAGGACCTATGGCTACACCTTC
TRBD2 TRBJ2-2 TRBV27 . CASSLNWEGSATGELFF TGTGCCAGCAGTTTAAATTGGGAGGGGAGTGCCACCGGGGAGCTGTTTTTT
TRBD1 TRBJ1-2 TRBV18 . CASSPDAGGRYTF TGTGCCAGCTCACCAGACGCAGGGGGACGCTACACCTTC
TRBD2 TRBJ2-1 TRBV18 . CASSPGLAEDNEQFF TGTGCCAGCTCACCGGGACTAGCGGAAGACAATGAGCAGTTCTTC
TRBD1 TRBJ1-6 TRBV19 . CASSPWTGSESPLHF TGTGCCAGTAGCCCGTGGACAGGGTCTGAGTCACCCCTCCACTTT
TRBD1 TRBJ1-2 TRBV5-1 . CASSEGQGAAYGYTF TGCGCCAGCAGCGAAGGCCAGGGGGCGGCCTATGGCTACACCTTC
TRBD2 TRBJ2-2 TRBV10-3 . CARREVDTGELFF TGTGCTCGGCGGGAGGTCGACACCGGGGAGCTGTTTTTT
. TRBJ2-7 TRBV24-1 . CATSDTRESSYEQYF TGTGCCACCAGTGATACCCGGGAGAGCTCCTACGAGCAGTACTTC
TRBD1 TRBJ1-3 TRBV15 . CATSMDRGIGNTIYF TGTGCCACCAGCATGGACAGGGGGATTGGAAACACCATATATTTT
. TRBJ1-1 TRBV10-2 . CASRNRSSTEAFF TGCGCCAGCAGGAACAGGAGTAGCACTGAAGCTTTCTTT
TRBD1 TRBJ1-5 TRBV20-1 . CSASFETGDVSNQPQHF TGCAGTGCTAGTTTTGAGACAGGGGATGTGAGCAATCAGCCCCAGCATTTT
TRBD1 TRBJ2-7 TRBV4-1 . CASSQGDRGYEQYF TGCGCCAGCAGCCAAGGGGACAGGGGTTACGAGCAGTACTTC
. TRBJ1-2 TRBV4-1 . CASSQGLLDYAGYTF TGCGCCAGCAGCCAAGGGCTCCTCGACTATGCGGGCTACACCTTC
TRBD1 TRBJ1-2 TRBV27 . CASSPYSPTGDGLYGYTF TGTGCCAGCAGTCCATACTCCCCCACAGGGGATGGTCTCTATGGCTACACCTTC
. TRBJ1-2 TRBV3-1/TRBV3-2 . CASSQDTGSYGYTF TGTGCCAGCAGCCAAGATACAGGTTCTTATGGCTACACCTTC
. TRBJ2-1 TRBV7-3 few CASRSDEHNEQFF TGTGCCAGCAGGAGCGACGAACACAATGAGCAGTTCTTC
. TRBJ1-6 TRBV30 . CAWSRGSYNSPLHF TGTGCCTGGAGTAGGGGATCCTATAATTCACCCCTCCACTTT
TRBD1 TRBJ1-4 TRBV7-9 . CASSLDTGGVDEKLFF TGTGCCAGCAGCCTCGACACAGGGGGCGTTGATGAAAAACTGTTTTTT
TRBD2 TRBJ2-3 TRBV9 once CASSVGIAGVSDTQYF TGTGCCAGCAGCGTAGGGATAGCGGGAGTCTCAGATACGCAGTATTTT
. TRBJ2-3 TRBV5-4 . CASSSRTREVDTQYF TGTGCCAGCAGCTCCAGGACAAGGGAGGTGGATACGCAGTATTTT
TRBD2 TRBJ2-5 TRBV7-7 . CASSSGLAGETQYF TGTGCTAGCAGCTCTGGACTAGCCGGGGAGACCCAGTACTTC
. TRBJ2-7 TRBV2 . CASRAPGLLGDEQYF TGTGCCAGCAGAGCCCCGGGTCTCCTCGGCGACGAGCAGTACTTC
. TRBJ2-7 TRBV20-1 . CSAQGYEQYF TGCAGTGCTCAGGGTTACGAGCAGTACTTC
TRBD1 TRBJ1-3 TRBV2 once CASLGDSGNTIYF TGTGCCAGCCTTGGGGACAGTGGAAACACCATATATTTT
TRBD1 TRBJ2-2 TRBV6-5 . CATSWGTAGGELFF TGTGCCACGAGCTGGGGGACAGCTGGGGGGGAGCTGTTTTTT
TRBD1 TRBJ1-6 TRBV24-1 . CATSEGVTGSRPGESPLHF TGTGCCACCAGTGAAGGGGTGACAGGGAGCCGTCCAGGGGAGTCACCCCTCCACTTT
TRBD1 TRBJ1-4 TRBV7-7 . CASSLTGDANEKLFF TGTGCTAGCAGCTTAACAGGGGACGCTAATGAAAAACTGTTTTTT
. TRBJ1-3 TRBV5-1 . CASSPGQLSSGNTIYF TGCGCCAGCAGCCCCGGACAGTTGTCTTCTGGAAACACCATATATTTT
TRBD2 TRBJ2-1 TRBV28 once CASSLSTSGKQEFF TGTGCCAGCAGTTTATCAACTAGCGGGAAACAAGAGTTCTTC
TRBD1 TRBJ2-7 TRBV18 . CASSRPSRQGYEQYF TGTGCCAGCTCGCGACCATCGAGACAGGGCTACGAGCAGTACTTC
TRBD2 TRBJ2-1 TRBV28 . CASRLQGGTYNEQFF TGTGCCAGCAGACTCCAGGGAGGGACCTACAATGAGCAGTTCTTC
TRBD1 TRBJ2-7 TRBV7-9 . CASSLATGTGGSYEQYF TGTGCCAGCAGCTTAGCCACCGGGACAGGAGGGTCCTACGAGCAGTACTTC
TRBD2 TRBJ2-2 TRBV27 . CASSRTDSWTSGNAVTGELFF TGTGCCAGCAGTCGGACGGACAGCTGGACTAGCGGGAATGCTGTCACCGGGGAGCTGTTTTTT
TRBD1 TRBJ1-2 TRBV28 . CASSSGQGSISGYTF TGTGCCAGCAGTTCGGGACAGGGGTCTATTTCTGGCTACACCTTC
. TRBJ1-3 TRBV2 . CASSEDRRNTIYF TGTGCCAGCAGTGAAGACAGGAGAAACACCATATATTTT
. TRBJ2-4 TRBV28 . CASSLKGAKNIQYF TGTGCCAGCAGTTTGAAGGGGGCCAAAAACATTCAGTACTTC
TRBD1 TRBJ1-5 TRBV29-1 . CSVGQGNQPQHF TGCAGCGTTGGACAGGGGAATCAGCCCCAGCATTTT
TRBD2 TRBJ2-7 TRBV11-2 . CASRRAGGPYEQYF TGTGCCAGCAGACGAGCGGGAGGGCCTTACGAGCAGTACTTC
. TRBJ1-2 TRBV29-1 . CSVERGPREGYTF TGCAGCGTTGAAAGGGGACCCCGGGAGGGCTACACCTTC
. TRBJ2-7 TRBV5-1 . CASSLAGGEYEQYF TGCGCCAGCAGCTTGGCGGGCGGGGAATACGAGCAGTACTTC
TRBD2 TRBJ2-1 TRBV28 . CATSGGNEQFF TGTGCCACCTCGGGGGGAAATGAGCAGTTCTTC
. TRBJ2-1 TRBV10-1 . CASSVAEGPYNEQFF TGCGCCAGCAGTGTTGCGGAGGGCCCCTACAATGAGCAGTTCTTC
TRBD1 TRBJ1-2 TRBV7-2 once CASSLATGDYGYTF TGTGCCAGCAGCTTAGCAACAGGGGACTATGGCTACACCTTC
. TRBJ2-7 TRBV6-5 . CASRTTGSFTYEQYF TGTGCCAGCAGGACTACAGGGTCGTTCACCTACGAGCAGTACTTC